One sample yielded the 13 T cell receptor beta chains listed below, sequenced in a study of T cells after yellow fever vaccination. TCRdb fed the 5' RACE reads into MiXCR, producing one record per CDR3 protein. The sample yields 300,000 to 400,000 distinct CDR3 sequences, approximately 13% seen once. The sequencing used CD4+ T cells sorted from PBMCs, collected 15 days after the yellow fever booster vaccination. The receptors shown here come from a young man who received the YFV17D yellow fever vaccine.

This clonotype was detected many times. The chain couples TRBV20-1 to TRBJ2-7; 8 nucleotides agree with TRBD1. Germline lookup yields CDR1 DFQATT and CDR2 SNEGSKA (reference sequence). The CDR3 loop spans 13 amino acids. Trimming at V came to 6 bases and at J to 3 bases, leaving 7 bases not matched to a gene. Here the CDR3 reads CSAQTDRGYEQYV. The CDR3 nucleotides read TGCAGTGCCCAAACCGACAGGGGCTACGAGCAGTACGTC.

The CDR3 coding sequence is TGCAGCGTTGAAGGGACTAGCGGGGGTGAGACCCAGTACTTC. Translation: CSVEGTSGGETQYF. The gene calls are TRBV29-1 and TRBJ2-5; TRBD2 aligns across 13 bases. Germline V lookup: CDR1 SQVTM, CDR2 ANQGSEA. This CDR3 has 14 amino acids. V dropped 1 base and J dropped 5; count of bases not matched to a gene: 1.

This clonotype was detected a few times. The chain is built from TRBV6-2 or TRBV6-3 and TRBJ2-7; possibly TRBD1 for D (5 bases). V lost 2 bases to trimming and J lost 4 bases, with 12 bases between them. The CDR3 runs to 14 residues. Germline lookup yields CDR1 MNHEY and CDR2 SVGEGT. The CDR3 protein is CASSYAGQPYEQYF. CDR3 DNA: TGTGCCAGCAGTTACGCTGGACAACCATACGAGCAGTACTTC.

This clonotype showed up many times. The chain employs TRBV5-5 and TRBJ1-2; D remains unclear. V was clipped by 4 bases and J by 6 bases, with 16 bases between them. Germline-derived CDR1 and CDR2 are SGHKS and YYEKEE (reference sequence). This CDR3 spans 14 amino acids. CDR3 nucleotide sequence: TGTGCCAGCAGCCCCGAATGGGGAGGCGATGGCTACACCTTC. This translates into CASSPEWGGDGYTF.

This clonotype was seen at least ten times. The V and J genes are TRBV20-1 and TRBJ1-2; 7 bases match TRBD1. The CDR3 length is 13 residues. The germline V gene has CDR1 DFQATT and CDR2 SNEGSKA (reference sequence). The V and J ends lost 5 bases and 7 bases, in that order; junction bases with no gene match: 10. The DNA for the CDR3 is TGCAGTGCTGCCCTGGCAGGGGGAAGTGGCTACACCTTC. Its translation: CSAALAGGSGYTF.

This chain links TRBV20-1 with TRBJ1-1, with TRBD1 as a possible D gene (6 bases). This CDR3 region has 13 residues. Trimming took 2 bases from V and 4 from J, leaving 11 bases between them. In germline, CDR1 is DFQATT, CDR2 SNEGSKA (reference sequence). CDR3 coding DNA: TGCAGTGCTAGAAGGGGGGTCGGCACTGAAGCTTTCTTT. Encoded protein: CSARRGVGTEAFF.

The chain couples TRBV12-3 or TRBV12-4 to TRBJ1-5; a possible D gene is TRBD1 (6 bases). The CDR3 has 16 amino acids. V was clipped by 2 bases and J by 7 bases, with 18 bases between them. The CDR3 reads CASSLSMRGVGQPQHF. CDR3 nucleotide sequence: TGTGCCAGCAGTTTATCCATGAGGGGGGTTGGGCAGCCCCAGCATTTT.

This clonotype was counted many times. The chain employs TRBV6-6 and TRBJ1-5; D unclear. The germline V and J ends were trimmed by 0 bases and 5 bases, with 5 bases remaining between them. Germline-derived CDR1 and CDR2 are MNHNY and SVGAGI (reference sequence). The CDR3 extends over 13 amino acids. CDR3 bases: TGTGCCAGCAGTTACTCGAGAGATCAGCCCCAGCATTTT. Protein product: CASSYSRDQPQHF.

This clonotype has more than one count but fewer than ten. In DNA, the CDR3 is TGTGCCAGCAGCTTACGGGGGGGGGCCCCTGAAGATACGCAGTATTTT. This encodes CASSLRGGAPEDTQYF. This rearrangement joins TRBV7-2 to TRBJ2-3; 8 bases are shared with TRBD2. The junction had 9 bases not matched to a gene; V was cut back by 2 bases and J by 5 bases. The CDR3 runs 16 residues. CDR1 and CDR2 (germline): SGHTA, FQGNSA.

There are a few counts of this clonotype. The genes are TRBV6-5 and TRBJ1-6; 7 nucleotides agree with TRBD1. Trimming at V came to 6 bases and at J to 6 bases, leaving 5 bases not matched to a gene. The CDR3 has 14 amino acids. Looked up from germline, CDR1 is MNHEY and CDR2 is SVGAGI. CDR3 nucleotide sequence: TGTGCCAGCAGAGCACAGGGGTTTAATTCACCCCTCCACTTT. Its protein is CASRAQGFNSPLHF.

This clonotype was seen a handful of times. The V and J genes are TRBV5-4 and TRBJ2-5, with 10 bases that match TRBD1. CDR1 SGHNT and CDR2 YYREEE come from the germline V gene (reference sequence). The CDR3 consists of 16 residues. After removal of 4 bases from V and 3 bases from J, the junction contained 9 bases not matched to a gene. As DNA, the CDR3 is TGTGCCAGCAGCAAGACGACAGGGGGCGTAGAAGAGACCCAGTACTTC. As protein: CASSKTTGGVEETQYF. Based on the CDR3 plus reference TRBV5-4 and TRBJ2-5, the full variable domain is ETGVTQSPTHLIKTRGQQVTLRCSSQSGHNTVSWYQQALGQGPQFIFQYYREEENGRGNFPPRFSGLQFPNYSSELNVNALELDDSALYLCASSKTTGGVEETQYFGPGTRLLVL.

This clonotype was counted a few times. The genes are TRBV14 and TRBJ1-2; D unresolved. Germline CDR1 reads SGHDN; CDR2 reads FVKESK. V dropped 1 base and J dropped 2 bases, with 17 bases sitting between them. The CDR3 consists of 17 residues. The CDR3 here is CASSQVGFGRINYGYTF. In nucleotides, the CDR3 is TGTGCCAGCAGCCAAGTGGGGTTTGGACGGATAAACTATGGCTACACCTTC.

A few counts support this clonotype. This chain uses TRBV3-1 with TRBJ2-6; 7 positions agree with TRBD2. This CDR3 comprises 18 residues. Germline CDR1 and CDR2: LGHDT and YNNKEL (reference sequence). The trim removed 4 bases at V and 1 base at J, leaving 10 bases unmatched. The CDR3 loop reads CASSRSWEGTSGANVLTF. For the CDR3, the DNA is TGTGCCAGCAGCCGCAGTTGGGAGGGTACATCTGGGGCCAACGTCCTGACTTTC.